What follows is one T cell receptor beta chain and its context. This CDR3 has 15 amino acids. V trimming: 6 bases; J trimming: 4 bases; junction bases outside the gene matches: 6. The V gene's germline CDR1 is MNHEY and CDR2 SVGAGI. In the original analysis: Amplified reference gene primers provided the basis for estimating nucleated cell counts. Data came from immunoSEQ multiplex PCR; TCRdb stores just in-frame clones and leaves some out. D and trimming come from the DNA, and the V and J calls and clone size come from that table. This table holds roughly 400,000 clones, around 87% found once. The data are from a study of blood T cell repertoires in COVID-19. Study in general: PBMCs, B-cell-depleted T cells, or T cells were the source of the cDNA or gDNA that made up the material.

This chain links TRBV6-5 with TRBJ1-2; 12 nucleotides match TRBD1. The sample taken for sequencing was peripheral blood. The sequence derives from a woman aged 60-70 years with COVID-19, enrolled during active disease. CDR3 amino acids: CASRPGTGGSYGYTF. CDR3 bases: TGTGCCAGCAGACCTGGGACAGGGGGCAGCTATGGCTACACCTTC.